This TCR beta chain was recorded in a study of blood T cell repertoires in COVID-19. Sequencing used immunoSEQ multiplex PCR; TCRdb keeps in-frame clones, though not all of them. The sample holds over 130,000 clones, under 90% seen once. The junction had 7 bases not matched to a gene; V was cut back by 7 bases and J by 5 bases. Germline lookup yields CDR1 ENHRY and CDR2 SYGVKD. The CDR3 covers 14 residues. Shortly before study entry, within 2 weeks, exposed participants had met a COVID-19 case. Input material: PBMCs or T cells enriched from blood (not recorded which). This chain connects TRBV10-3 to TRBJ2-3, with TRBD1 matching over 9 bases. This sequence was found in a woman aged 18-29 years who had been exposed to COVID-19. CDR3 nucleotide sequence: TGTGCCATCAACGGACAGGGGCTGCAAGATACGCAGTATTTT. Protein: CAINGQGLQDTQYF.